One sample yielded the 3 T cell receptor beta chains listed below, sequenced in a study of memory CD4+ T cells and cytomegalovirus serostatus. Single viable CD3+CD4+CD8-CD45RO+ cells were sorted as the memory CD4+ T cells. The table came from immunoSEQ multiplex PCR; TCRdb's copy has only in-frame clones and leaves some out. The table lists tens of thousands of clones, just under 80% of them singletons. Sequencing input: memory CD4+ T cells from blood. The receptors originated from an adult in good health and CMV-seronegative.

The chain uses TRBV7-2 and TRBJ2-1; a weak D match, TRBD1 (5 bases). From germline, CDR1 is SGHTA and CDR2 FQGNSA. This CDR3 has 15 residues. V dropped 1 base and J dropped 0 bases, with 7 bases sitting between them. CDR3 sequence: CASSLGGFSYNEQFF. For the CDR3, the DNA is TGTGCCAGCAGCTTAGGGGGCTTCTCCTACAATGAGCAGTTCTTC.

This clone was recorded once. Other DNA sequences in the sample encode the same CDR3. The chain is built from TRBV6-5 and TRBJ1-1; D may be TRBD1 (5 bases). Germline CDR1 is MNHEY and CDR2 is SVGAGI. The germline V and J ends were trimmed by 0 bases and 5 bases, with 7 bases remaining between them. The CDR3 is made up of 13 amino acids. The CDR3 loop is CASSYSGGTEAFF. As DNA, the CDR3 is TGTGCCAGCAGTTACTCGGGGGGGACTGAAGCTTTCTTT.

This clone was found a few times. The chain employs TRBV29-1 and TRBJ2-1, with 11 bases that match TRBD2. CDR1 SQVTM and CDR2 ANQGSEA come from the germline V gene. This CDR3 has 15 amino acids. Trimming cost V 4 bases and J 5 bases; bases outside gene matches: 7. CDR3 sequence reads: CSVGRVAGGNNEQFF. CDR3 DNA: TGCAGCGTTGGGCGAGTAGCGGGGGGGAACAATGAGCAGTTCTTC.